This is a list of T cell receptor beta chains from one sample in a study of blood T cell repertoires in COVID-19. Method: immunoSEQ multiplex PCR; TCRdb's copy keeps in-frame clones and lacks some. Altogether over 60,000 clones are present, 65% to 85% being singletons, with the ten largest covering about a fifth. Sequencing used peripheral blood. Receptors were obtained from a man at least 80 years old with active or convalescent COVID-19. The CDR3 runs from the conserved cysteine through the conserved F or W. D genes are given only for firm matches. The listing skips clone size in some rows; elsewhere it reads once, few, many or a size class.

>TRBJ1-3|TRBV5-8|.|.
TGTGCCAGCCGCAGGGTGGACTCTGGAAACACCATATATTTT
CASRRVDSGNTIYF
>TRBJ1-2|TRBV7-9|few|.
TGTGCCAGCAGCCCCCAGGGGTACTATGGCTACACCTTC
CASSPQGYYGYTF
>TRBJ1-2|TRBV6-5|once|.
TGTGCCAGCAGAACCCCGGGACATCTCTATGGCTACACCTTC
CASRTPGHLYGYTF
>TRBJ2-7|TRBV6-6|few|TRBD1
TGTGCCAGCAGTCCACTGGGGACAGCATACGAGCAGTACTTC
CASSPLGTAYEQYF
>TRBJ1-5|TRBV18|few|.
TGTGCCAGCTCCCAAATCCCAGGACAGCACAATCAGCCCCAGCATTTT
CASSQIPGQHNQPQHF
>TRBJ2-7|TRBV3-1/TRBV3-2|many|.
TGTGCCAGCAGCCAAGATCCTATGGGTACCGGGGGCTACGAGCAGTACTTC
CASSQDPMGTGGYEQYF
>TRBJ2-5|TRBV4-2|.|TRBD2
TGTGCCAGCAGCCAGGCTTTAGCGGGGGGAGGACAAGAGACCCAGTACTTC
CASSQALAGGGQETQYF
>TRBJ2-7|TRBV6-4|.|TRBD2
TGTGCCACCCAAGGGGTCGGCGGGGGGCCCAAAACAAACTCCTACGAGCAGTACTTC
CATQGVGGGPKTNSYEQYF
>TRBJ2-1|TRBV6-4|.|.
TGTGCCAGCAGTGACTTCAGGGACACCAGGGTTGAGCATGAGCAGTTCTTC
CASSDFRDTRVEHEQFF
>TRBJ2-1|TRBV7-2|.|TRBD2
TGTGCCAGCAAGAACCTAGCGGGCTACAATGAGCAGTTCTTC
CASKNLAGYNEQFF
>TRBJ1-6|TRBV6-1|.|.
TGTGCCAGCAGTGGATCACCACTAAGTCCCAATTCACCCCTCCACTTT
CASSGSPLSPNSPLHF
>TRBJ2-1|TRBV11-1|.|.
TGTGCCAGCAGCTCCGGCCCGACCCAGGGGCCGTTCTTC
CASSSGPTQGPFF
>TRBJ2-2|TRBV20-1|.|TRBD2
TGCAGTGCTAGTGAGGGACTAGCGGGGGTGGGCACCGGGGAGCTGTTTTTT
CSASEGLAGVGTGELFF
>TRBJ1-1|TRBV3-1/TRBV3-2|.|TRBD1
TGTGCCAGCAGCCACCGGACAGGGGGCTTCACTGAAGCTTTCTTT
CASSHRTGGFTEAFF
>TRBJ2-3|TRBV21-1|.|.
TGTGCCAGCAGCAAAGGAAGGCCTAGCGGAACAGATACGCAGTATTTT
CASSKGRPSGTDTQYF
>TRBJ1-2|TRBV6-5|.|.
TGTGCCAGCAGCCCGGACCGCAGGGGAGGCTACACCTTC
CASSPDRRGGYTF
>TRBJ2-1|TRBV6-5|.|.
TGTGCCAGCAAGCCGTCGGGGTTCAATGAGCAGTTCTTC
CASKPSGFNEQFF
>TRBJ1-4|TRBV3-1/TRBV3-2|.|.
TGTGCCAGCAGCCTACAGGATGAAAAACTGTTTTTT
CASSLQDEKLFF
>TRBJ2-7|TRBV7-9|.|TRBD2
TGTGCCAGCAGCTTAGTCCTAGCGGGGAGTTACGAGCAGTACTTC
CASSLVLAGSYEQYF